These 27 T cell receptor beta chains were sequenced from one sample in a study of post-analysis software for immune sequencing data. Sequencing libraries made from TCR beta cDNA carried unique molecular identifiers. From the PCR reads, TCRdb called clonotypes with MiXCR, one entry per CDR3 protein. Among about 620,000 distinct CDR3 sequences listed, around 44% were seen once. No cognate antigen is known for these TCRs. Study-level results: TRBV5-6, TRBV5-1 and TRBV20-1 belonged to a set of roughly 5 TRBV segments that were more frequent in patients than controls.

The sequencing input was blood. These receptors were obtained from a girl between 10 and 17 years old with multiple sclerosis.

The gene calls are TRBV29-1 and TRBJ2-1; TRBD2 matches at 8 bases. Per germline, CDR1 SQVTM and CDR2 ANQGSEA. CDR3 length: 13 residues. V lost 4 bases to trimming and J lost 8 bases; unmatched junction nucleotides: 7. The CDR3 nucleotides read TGCAGCGTTGCTTCTAGCGGGTACGATGAGCAGTTCTTC. It translates to CSVASSGYDEQFF.

CDR3 nucleotide sequence: TGCAGTCCGAGGAGCGGGGGGGCAGGAGAGACCCAGTACTTC. Amino acids: CSPRSGGAGETQYF. The V call is TRBV20-1, the J call TRBJ2-7; 10 bases match TRBD2. The J call may be in error: the DNA end matches TRBJ2-5 better. The V gene's germline CDR1 is DFQATT and CDR2 SNEGSKA (reference sequence). The CDR3 length is 14 residues.

The CDR3 here is CASSTAFHTEAFF. In nucleotides, the CDR3 is TGCGCCAGCAGCACCGCCTTTCACACTGAAGCTTTCTTT. The chain is built from TRBV5-1 and TRBJ1-1; D uncertain. CDR1 is SGHRS, CDR2 YFSETQ, per germline. Deletions cut 4 bases from V and 3 bases from J, with 10 bases between. The CDR3 loop spans 13 amino acids.

The sample holds a few counts of this clonotype. The chain combines TRBV9 with TRBJ2-1; D is unclear. Between the trimmed V and J ends, which lost 4 bases and 3 bases, there was a span of 17 bases. The CDR3 sequence is 16 residues long. Germline V gene lookup returns CDR1 SGDLS and CDR2 YYNGEE. The CDR3 loop is CASSPQSGLRYNEQFF. The CDR3 bases are TGTGCCAGCAGCCCTCAGTCGGGCCTTCGCTACAATGAGCAGTTCTTC.

The chain couples TRBV6-5 to TRBJ2-3; 13 bases fit TRBD2. V lost 5 bases to trimming and J lost 3 bases; unmatched junction nucleotides: 5. The CDR3 has 16 amino acids. Germline CDR1 MNHEY, CDR2 SVGAGI. CDR3 region: CASSILAGGPTDTQYF. CDR3 nucleotide sequence: TGTGCCAGCAGTATACTAGCGGGAGGGCCGACAGATACGCAGTATTTT.

This clonotype was counted a few times. The chain couples TRBV27 to TRBJ1-2, with D hard to call. The CDR3 loop spans 14 amino acids. Deletions cut 1 base from V and 0 bases from J, with 6 bases between. Germline CDR1 reads MNHEY; CDR2 reads SMNVEV (reference sequence). This CDR3 is CASSLYSSNYGYTF. CDR3 DNA sequence: TGTGCCAGCAGTTTATACAGCTCTAACTATGGCTACACCTTC.

This clonotype was found a few times. The V gene is TRBV25-1, the J gene TRBJ1-1; 9 nucleotides agree with TRBD1. The CDR3 consists of 14 residues. V was clipped by 7 bases and J by 9 bases; unmatched bases: 12. The V gene's germline CDR1 is MGHDK and CDR2 SYGVNS. In DNA form, the CDR3 reads TGTGCCAGCATGCGAGCGGGACAGGGAAAAAAAGCTTTCTTT. Translated, it gives CASMRAGQGKKAFF.

The chain links TRBV6-5 to TRBJ1-1, with a weak D call TRBD1 (5 bases). Germline V gives CDR1 MNHEY, CDR2 SVGAGI. This CDR3 region has 13 residues. V lost 4 bases and J lost 3, with 9 bases in between. In nucleotides, the CDR3 is TGTGCCAGCAGTTGGGGGTTATACACTGAAGCTTTCTTT. As protein: CASSWGLYTEAFF.

This sequence joins TRBV7-9 and TRBJ1-5; TRBD1 might be the D (6 bases). V was cut by 5 bases and J by 1 base, with 12 bases left in between. This CDR3 is 15 amino acids long. Germline V gives CDR1 SEHNR, CDR2 FQNEAQ (reference sequence). For the CDR3, the DNA is TGTGCCAGCAGCAGGGGGATTGGGAGCAATCAGCCCCAGCATTTT. This gives the protein CASSRGIGSNQPQHF.

This clonotype was detected once. DNA for the CDR3: TGTGCCAGCAGTTTTCTTCACCGATCCGGAGGAAACATTCAGTACTTC. Amino acid sequence: CASSFLHRSGGNIQYF. The chain combines TRBV28 with TRBJ2-4; possibly TRBD2 for D (5 bases). Trimming removed 3 bases at V and 6 bases at J, with 18 bases between. The CDR3 is 16 amino acids. Germline V gene data show CDR1 as MDHEN and CDR2 as SYDVKM.

This sequence joins TRBV5-1 and TRBJ2-5; 10 nucleotides line up with TRBD2. Looked up from germline, CDR1 is SGHRS and CDR2 is YFSETQ. V lost 0 bases and J lost 5; bases outside the gene matches: 7. The CDR3 totals 16 residues. The CDR3 spells CASSLGFLAGGETQYF. In nucleotides, the CDR3 is TGCGCCAGCAGCTTGGGTTTTTTAGCGGGAGGTGAGACCCAGTACTTC.

The chain couples TRBV11-2 to TRBJ2-3; the match to TRBD2 covers 8 bases. Germline V gene data show CDR1 as SGHAT and CDR2 as FQNNGV. The CDR3 runs 15 residues. V shed 4 bases, J shed 5 bases, and the junction held 8 bases outside the gene matches. The DNA for the CDR3 is TGTGCCAGCAGCTCCCGCGGGGGGCGGAAAGATACGCAGTATTTT. Its protein is CASSSRGGRKDTQYF.

V is TRBV20-1 and J is TRBJ2-1; 9 bases match TRBD2. The CDR3 extends over 14 amino acids. CDR1 is DFQATT, CDR2 SNEGSKA, per germline (reference sequence). V lost 5 bases, J lost 10 bases, and 12 bases stayed unmatched. CDR3 protein: CSAGTYSGSSEQFF. The CDR3 nucleotides are TGCAGTGCTGGAACTTATAGCGGGAGCAGCGAGCAGTTCTTC.

A few counts support this clonotype. The rearrangement joins TRBV4-1 to TRBJ1-2; perhaps TRBD1 as D (5 bases). The CDR3 has 13 amino acids. The germline CDR1 and CDR2 sequences are MGHRA and YSYEKL. V lost 3 bases, J lost 8 bases, and 13 bases lay in between. The CDR3 DNA reads as TGCGCCAGCAGCCACCAGATTGAGGGGGGCTACACCTTC. Protein product: CASSHQIEGGYTF.

This clonotype was observed a few times. CDR3 bases: TGCGCCAGCAGCCATCCGGGGGGGGCGACGGCAGATACGCAGTATTTT. Translation gives CASSHPGGATADTQYF. The chain combines TRBV4-1 with TRBJ2-3, with TRBD2 identical over 8 bases. The CDR3 length is 16 residues. Germline CDR1 MGHRA, CDR2 YSYEKL. V trimming: 3 bases; J trimming: 4 bases; junction bases outside the gene matches: 9.

The CDR3 DNA reads TGCGCCAGCAGCCAAGAGGGTGGTTGGGACCATGGCTACACCTTC. The encoded protein is CASSQEGGWDHGYTF. The chain links TRBV4-1 to TRBJ1-2, with D maybe TRBD1 (5 bases). CDR1 is MGHRA and CDR2 is YSYEKL in the germline V gene. This CDR3 region has 15 residues. V was shortened by 0 bases and J by 6 bases, with 14 bases between the two germline ends.

This clonotype has only a few counts. The chain joins TRBV7-4 to TRBJ2-5, with 12 bases matching TRBD2. The CDR3 sequence is 16 residues long. V was pared by 2 bases and J by 5 bases, with 6 bases of the junction left unmatched. Germline CDR1 is SGHVT and CDR2 is SQSDAQ. CDR3 nucleotides: TGTGCCAGCAGCTTAAGACTAGCGGGAGTAGTTGAGACCCAGTACTTC. It yields the protein CASSLRLAGVVETQYF.

There are a few counts of this clonotype. This chain uses TRBV6-1 with TRBJ1-2; D possibly corresponds to TRBD1 (6 bases). This CDR3 has 14 residues. Trimming pared 6 bases from V and 8 bases from J, leaving 19 bases between. Germline assignment: CDR1 MNHNS and CDR2 SASEGT. The CDR3 loop is CASRNPGDIWGYTF. As DNA, the CDR3 is TGTGCCAGCAGGAACCCTGGGGACATCTGGGGCTACACCTTC.

The gene calls are TRBV6-5 and TRBJ2-7; 8 nucleotides match TRBD1. The length of the CDR3 is 15 residues. Trimming at V came to 0 bases and at J to 3 bases, leaving 4 bases not matched to a gene. CDR1 is MNHEY, CDR2 SVGAGI, per germline. Written as DNA, the CDR3 is TGTGCCAGCAGTTACTCGAGACAGGGGCACTACGAGCAGTACTTC. Residues: CASSYSRQGHYEQYF.

The V gene is TRBV29-1, the J gene TRBJ2-5, with 7 positions matching TRBD1. The CDR3 extends over 15 amino acids. The junction had 18 bases not matched to a gene; V was cut back by 6 bases and J by 8 bases. Germline values: CDR1 SQVTM, CDR2 ANQGSEA. Written as DNA, the CDR3 is TGCAGCGTGGGGGACAGTGTGGGTATAAGAGGAACCCAGTACTTC. Translation: CSVGDSVGIRGTQYF.

This chain connects TRBV5-1 to TRBJ1-2, with unresolved D. The CDR3 contains 14 residues. Looked up from germline, CDR1 is SGHRS and CDR2 is YFSETQ. The germline V and J ends were trimmed by 4 bases and 8 bases, with 18 bases remaining between them. This chain's CDR3 is CASSPEGRAKGYTF. The CDR3 nucleotides are TGCGCCAGCAGCCCCGAAGGGAGGGCAAAAGGCTACACCTTC.

The J gene is TRBJ2-7, the V gene TRBV7-2, with D possibly matching TRBD2 (7 bases). This CDR3 is 15 amino acids long. V lost 1 base, J lost 1 base, and 11 bases lay in between. Germline assignment: CDR1 SGHTA and CDR2 FQGNSA. CDR3 region: CASSLGGGRSYEQYF. CDR3 DNA sequence: TGTGCCAGCAGCTTAGGCGGGGGCCGTTCCTACGAGCAGTACTTC.

The V call is TRBV5-1, the J call TRBJ2-3; D unresolved. This CDR3 has 14 amino acids. CDR1 and CDR2 (germline): SGHRS, YFSETQ. Trimming took off 1 base at V and 2 bases at J, with 8 bases between the two ends. The CDR3 spells CASSLRWDTDTQYF. In DNA form, the CDR3 reads TGCGCCAGCAGCTTGAGGTGGGACACAGATACGCAGTATTTT.

There are a few counts of this clonotype. The chain employs TRBV30 and TRBJ2-1; TRBD2 might be the D (7 bases). V shed 3 bases and J shed 9 bases, with 15 bases lying between them. Per germline, CDR1 GTSNPN and CDR2 SVGIG (reference sequence). The CDR3 is 13 amino acids. The CDR3 loop reads CAWRRWGGGEQFF. The CDR3 DNA reads as TGTGCCTGGAGGAGGTGGGGGGGCGGTGAGCAGTTCTTC.

Only a few counts were recorded for this clonotype. The J gene is TRBJ1-2, the V gene TRBV5-4; 10 bases agree with TRBD1. The CDR3 consists of 16 residues. CDR1 and CDR2 from the germline V gene are SGHNT and YYREEE (reference sequence). V lost 3 bases, J lost 6 bases, and 11 bases stayed unmatched. The CDR3 spells CASSSPNLDRGNGYTF. Written as DNA, the CDR3 is TGTGCCAGCAGCTCCCCCAACCTGGACAGGGGGAATGGCTACACCTTC.

The chain links TRBV6-5 to TRBJ1-6; D is unresolved. The CDR3 spans 14 residues. The V gene lost 0 bases and the J gene lost 15 bases, with 15 bases spanning the gap. CDR1 and CDR2 from the germline V gene are MNHEY and SVGAGI. CDR3 residues: CASSYSRRLQGLHF. The DNA of the CDR3 is TGTGCCAGCAGTTACTCCCGCAGGCTTCAAGGCCTCCACTTT.

The chain couples TRBV27 to TRBJ2-3; D gene unclear. The CDR3 length is 14 residues. V gave up 6 bases and J gave up 2 bases, with 12 bases separating them. Germline lookup yields CDR1 MNHEY and CDR2 SMNVEV (reference sequence). In DNA form, the CDR3 reads TGTGCCAGCAGGGGTCAAGTCGACACAGATACGCAGTATTTT. It encodes CASRGQVDTDTQYF.